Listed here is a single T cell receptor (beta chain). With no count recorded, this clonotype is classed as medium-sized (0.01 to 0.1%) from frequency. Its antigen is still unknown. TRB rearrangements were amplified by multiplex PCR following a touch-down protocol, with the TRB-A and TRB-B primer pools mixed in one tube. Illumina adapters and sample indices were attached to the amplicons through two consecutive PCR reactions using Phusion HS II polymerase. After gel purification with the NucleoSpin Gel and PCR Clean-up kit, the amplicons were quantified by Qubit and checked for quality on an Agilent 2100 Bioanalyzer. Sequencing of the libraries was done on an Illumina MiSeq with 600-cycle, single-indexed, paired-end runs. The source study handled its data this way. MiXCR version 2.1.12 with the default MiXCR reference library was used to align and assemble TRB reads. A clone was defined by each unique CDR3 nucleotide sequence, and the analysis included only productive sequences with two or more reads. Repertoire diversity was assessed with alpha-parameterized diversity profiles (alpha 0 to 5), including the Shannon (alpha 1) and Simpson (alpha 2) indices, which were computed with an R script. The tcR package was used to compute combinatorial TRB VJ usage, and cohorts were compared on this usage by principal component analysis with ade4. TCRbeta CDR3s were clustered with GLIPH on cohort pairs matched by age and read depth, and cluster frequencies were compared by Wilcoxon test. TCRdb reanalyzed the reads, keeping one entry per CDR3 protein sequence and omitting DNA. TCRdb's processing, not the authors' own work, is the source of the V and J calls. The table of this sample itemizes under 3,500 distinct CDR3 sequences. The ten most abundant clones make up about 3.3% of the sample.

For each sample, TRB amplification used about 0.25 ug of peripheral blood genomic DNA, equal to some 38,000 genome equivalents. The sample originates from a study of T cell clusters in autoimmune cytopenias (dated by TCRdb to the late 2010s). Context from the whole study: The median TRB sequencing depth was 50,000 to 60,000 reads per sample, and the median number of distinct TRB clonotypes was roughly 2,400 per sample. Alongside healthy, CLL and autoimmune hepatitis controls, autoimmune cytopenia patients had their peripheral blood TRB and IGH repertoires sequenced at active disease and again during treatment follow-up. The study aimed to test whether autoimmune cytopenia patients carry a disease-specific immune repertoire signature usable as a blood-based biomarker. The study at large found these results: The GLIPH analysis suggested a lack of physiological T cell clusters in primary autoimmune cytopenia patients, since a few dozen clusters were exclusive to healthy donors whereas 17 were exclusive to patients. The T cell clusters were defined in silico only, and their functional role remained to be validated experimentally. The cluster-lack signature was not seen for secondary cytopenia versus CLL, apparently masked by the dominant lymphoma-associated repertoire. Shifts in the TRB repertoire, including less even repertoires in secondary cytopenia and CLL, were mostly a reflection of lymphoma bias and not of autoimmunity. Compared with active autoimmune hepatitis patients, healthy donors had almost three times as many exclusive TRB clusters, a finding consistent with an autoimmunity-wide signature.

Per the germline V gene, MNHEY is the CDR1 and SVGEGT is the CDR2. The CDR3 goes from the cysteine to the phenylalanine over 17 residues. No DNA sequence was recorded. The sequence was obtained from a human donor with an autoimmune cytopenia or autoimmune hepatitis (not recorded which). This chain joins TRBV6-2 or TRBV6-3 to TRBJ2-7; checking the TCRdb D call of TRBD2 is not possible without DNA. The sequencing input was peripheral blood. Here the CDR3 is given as CASSYALGGGNSYEQYF.